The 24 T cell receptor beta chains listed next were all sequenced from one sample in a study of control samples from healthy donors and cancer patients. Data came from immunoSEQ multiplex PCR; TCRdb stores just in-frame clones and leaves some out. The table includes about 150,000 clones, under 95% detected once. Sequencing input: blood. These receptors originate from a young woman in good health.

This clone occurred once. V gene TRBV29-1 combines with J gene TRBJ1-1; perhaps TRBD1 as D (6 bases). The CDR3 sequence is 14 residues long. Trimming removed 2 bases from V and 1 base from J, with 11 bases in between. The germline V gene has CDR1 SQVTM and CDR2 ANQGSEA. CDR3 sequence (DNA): TGCAGCGTTGAATTCCGGGACAAGAACACTGAAGCTTTCTTT. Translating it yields CSVEFRDKNTEAFF.

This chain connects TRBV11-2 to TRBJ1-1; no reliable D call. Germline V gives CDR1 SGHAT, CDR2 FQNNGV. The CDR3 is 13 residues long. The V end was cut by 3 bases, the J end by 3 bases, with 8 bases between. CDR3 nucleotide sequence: TGTGCCAGCAGCTTTTTGGCGGACACTGAAGCTTTCTTT. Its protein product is CASSFLADTEAFF.

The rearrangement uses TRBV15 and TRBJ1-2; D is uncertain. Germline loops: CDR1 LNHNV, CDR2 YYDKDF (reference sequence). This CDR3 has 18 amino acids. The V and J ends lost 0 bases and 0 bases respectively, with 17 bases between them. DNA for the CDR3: TGTGCCACCAGCAGAGATCTGGGTCACCAATCAACTAACTATGGCTACACCTTC. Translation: CATSRDLGHQSTNYGYTF.

In DNA, the CDR3 is TGTGCCAGCGGCTGGGACAGGGGACTCCACACCTTC. It translates to CASGWDRGLHTF. The rearrangement uses TRBV2 and TRBJ1-2; 10 nucleotides agree with TRBD1. With 8 bases clipped from V and 12 bases from J, the junction kept 9 bases outside the gene matches. The CDR3 is made up of 12 amino acids. The germline gives CDR1 SNHLY, CDR2 FYNNEI.

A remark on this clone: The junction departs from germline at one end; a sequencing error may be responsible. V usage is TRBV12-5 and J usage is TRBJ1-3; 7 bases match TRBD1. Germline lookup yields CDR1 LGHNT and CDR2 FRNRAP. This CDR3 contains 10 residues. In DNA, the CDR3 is TGTGCTAGTGGTTGGGGACAGCTGGATTTT. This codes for CASGWGQLDF.

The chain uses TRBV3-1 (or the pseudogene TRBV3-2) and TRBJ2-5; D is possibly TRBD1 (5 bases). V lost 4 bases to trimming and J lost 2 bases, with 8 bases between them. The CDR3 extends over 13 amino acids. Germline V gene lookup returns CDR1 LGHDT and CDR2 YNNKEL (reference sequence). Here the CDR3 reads CASSLGHQETQYF. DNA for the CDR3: TGTGCCAGCAGCCTGGGGCATCAAGAGACCCAGTACTTC.

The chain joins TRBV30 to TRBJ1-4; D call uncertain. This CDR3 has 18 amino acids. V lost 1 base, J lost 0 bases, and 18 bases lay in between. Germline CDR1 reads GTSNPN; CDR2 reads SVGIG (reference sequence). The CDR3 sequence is CAWSAQSGFRTTNEKLFF. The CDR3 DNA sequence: TGTGCCTGGAGTGCCCAATCCGGGTTCCGTACAACTAATGAAAAACTGTTTTTT.

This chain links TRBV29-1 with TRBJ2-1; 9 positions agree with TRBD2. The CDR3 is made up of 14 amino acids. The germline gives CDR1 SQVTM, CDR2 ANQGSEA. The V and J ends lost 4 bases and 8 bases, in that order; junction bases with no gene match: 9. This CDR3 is CSVAQAGGGDEQFF. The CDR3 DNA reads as TGCAGCGTTGCCCAAGCGGGGGGAGGTGATGAGCAGTTCTTC.

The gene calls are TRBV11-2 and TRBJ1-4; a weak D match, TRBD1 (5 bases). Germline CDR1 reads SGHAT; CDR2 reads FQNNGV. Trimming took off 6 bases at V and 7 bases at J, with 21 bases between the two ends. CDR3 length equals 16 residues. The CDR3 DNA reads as TGTGCCAGCAGATTTAACATACCGGGACGGCTTGAAAAACTGTTTTTT. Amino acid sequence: CASRFNIPGRLEKLFF.

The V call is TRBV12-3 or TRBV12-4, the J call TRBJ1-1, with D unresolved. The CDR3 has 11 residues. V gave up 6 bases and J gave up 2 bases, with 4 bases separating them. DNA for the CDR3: TGTGCCAGCAGACGTAACACTGAAGCTTTCTTT. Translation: CASRRNTEAFF.

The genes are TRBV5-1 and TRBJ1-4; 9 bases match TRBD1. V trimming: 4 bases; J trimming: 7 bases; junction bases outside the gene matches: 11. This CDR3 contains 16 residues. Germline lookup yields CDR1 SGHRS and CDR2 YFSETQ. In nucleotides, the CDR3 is TGCGCCAGCAGCATCGGGACAGGGAATGTGGGTGAAAAACTGTTTTTT. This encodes CASSIGTGNVGEKLFF.

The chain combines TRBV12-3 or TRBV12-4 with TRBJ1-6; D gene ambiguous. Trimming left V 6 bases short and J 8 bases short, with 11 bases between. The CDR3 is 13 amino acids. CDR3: CASSPQQDSPLHF. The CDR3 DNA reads TGTGCCAGCAGCCCTCAGCAGGATTCACCCCTCCACTTT.

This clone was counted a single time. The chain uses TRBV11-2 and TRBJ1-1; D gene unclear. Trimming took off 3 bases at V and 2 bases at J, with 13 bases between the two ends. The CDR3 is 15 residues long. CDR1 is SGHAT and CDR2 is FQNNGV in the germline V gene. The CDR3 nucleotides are TGTGCCAGCAGCTTGAGCACAGTCCCCAACACTGAAGCTTTCTTT. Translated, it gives CASSLSTVPNTEAFF. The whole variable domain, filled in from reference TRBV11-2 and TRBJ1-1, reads EAGVAQSPRYKIIEKRQSVAFWCNPISGHATLYWYQQILGQGPKLLIQFQNNGVVDDSQLPKDRFSAERLKGVDSTLKIQPAKLEDSAVYLCASSLSTVPNTEAFFGQGTRLTVV.

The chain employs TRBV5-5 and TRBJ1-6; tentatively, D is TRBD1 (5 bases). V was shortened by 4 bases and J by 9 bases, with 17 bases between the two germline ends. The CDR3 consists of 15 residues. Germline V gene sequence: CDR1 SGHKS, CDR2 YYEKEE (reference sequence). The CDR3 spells CASSLQGEAGSPLHF. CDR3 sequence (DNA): TGTGCCAGCAGCCTACAAGGGGAAGCAGGTTCACCCCTCCACTTT.

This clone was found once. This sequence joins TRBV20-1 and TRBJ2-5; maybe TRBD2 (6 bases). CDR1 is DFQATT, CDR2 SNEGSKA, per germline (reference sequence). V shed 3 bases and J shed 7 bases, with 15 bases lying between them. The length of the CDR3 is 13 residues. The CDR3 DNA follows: TGCAGTGCTAGTAAGTGGGAGGACATGACCCAGTACTTC. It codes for CSASKWEDMTQYF.

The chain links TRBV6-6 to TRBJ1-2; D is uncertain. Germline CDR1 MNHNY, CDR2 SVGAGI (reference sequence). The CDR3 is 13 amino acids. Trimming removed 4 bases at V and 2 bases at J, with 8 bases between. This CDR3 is CASSSAFNYGYTF. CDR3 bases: TGTGCCAGCAGTTCGGCGTTCAACTATGGCTACACCTTC.

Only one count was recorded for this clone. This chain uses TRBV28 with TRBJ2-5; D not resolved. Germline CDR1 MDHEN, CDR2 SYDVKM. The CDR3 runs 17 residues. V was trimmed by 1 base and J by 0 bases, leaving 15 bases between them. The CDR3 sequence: CASSLSTIDGYQETQYF. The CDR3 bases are TGTGCCAGCAGTTTATCTACCATAGACGGGTACCAAGAGACCCAGTACTTC.

The CDR3 sequence is CASSRQADYNEQFF. In DNA form, the CDR3 reads TGCGCCAGCAGCCGCCAGGCCGATTACAATGAGCAGTTCTTC. The chain is built from TRBV4-1 and TRBJ2-1; no clear D gene. V was pared by 4 bases and J by 4 bases, with 11 bases between. The CDR3 is 14 amino acids. Germline CDR1 reads MGHRA; CDR2 reads YSYEKL.

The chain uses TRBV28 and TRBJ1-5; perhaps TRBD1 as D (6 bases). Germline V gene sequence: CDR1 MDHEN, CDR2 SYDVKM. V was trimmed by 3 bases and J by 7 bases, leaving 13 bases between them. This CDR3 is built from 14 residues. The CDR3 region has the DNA TGTGCCAGCAGTTTCGGAGGGGGGTTCCAGCCCCAGCATTTT. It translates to CASSFGGGFQPQHF.

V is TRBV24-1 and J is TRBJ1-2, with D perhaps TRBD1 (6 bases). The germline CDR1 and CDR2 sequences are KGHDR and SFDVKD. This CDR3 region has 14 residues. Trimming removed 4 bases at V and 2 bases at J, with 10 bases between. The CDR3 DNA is TGTGCCACCAGTGAACCTACAGGGAACTATGGCTACACCTTC. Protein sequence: CATSEPTGNYGYTF.

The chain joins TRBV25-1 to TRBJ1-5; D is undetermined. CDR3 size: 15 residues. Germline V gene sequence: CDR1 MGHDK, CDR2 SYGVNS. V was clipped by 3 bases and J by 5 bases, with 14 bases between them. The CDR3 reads CASSDSGPGHQPQHF. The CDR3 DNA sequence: TGTGCCAGCAGTGACTCGGGCCCCGGCCATCAGCCCCAGCATTTT.

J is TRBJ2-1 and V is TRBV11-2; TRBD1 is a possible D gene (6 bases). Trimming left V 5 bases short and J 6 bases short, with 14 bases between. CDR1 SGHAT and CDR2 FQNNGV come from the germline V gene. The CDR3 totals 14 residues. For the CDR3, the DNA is TGTGCCAGCAGCCCAATAGCAGGGGCCAATGAGCAGTTCTTC. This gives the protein CASSPIAGANEQFF.

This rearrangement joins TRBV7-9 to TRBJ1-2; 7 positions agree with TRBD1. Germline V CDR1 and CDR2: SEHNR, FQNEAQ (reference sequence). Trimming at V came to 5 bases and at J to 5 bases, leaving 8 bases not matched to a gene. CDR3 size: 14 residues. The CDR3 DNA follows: TGTGCCAGCAGCCCATACCAGGGGGGATATGGCTACACCTTC. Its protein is CASSPYQGGYGYTF.

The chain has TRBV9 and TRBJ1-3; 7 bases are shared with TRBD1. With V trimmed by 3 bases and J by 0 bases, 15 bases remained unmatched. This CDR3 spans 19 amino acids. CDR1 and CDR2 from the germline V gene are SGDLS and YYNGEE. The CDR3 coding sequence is TGTGCCAGCAGCGCGAACTGGGACAGCATACCGTACTCTGGAAACACCATATATTTT. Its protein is CASSANWDSIPYSGNTIYF.